This T cell receptor (beta chain) was captured in a study of T-cell reconstitution after alpha-beta-depleted transplantation in children. Study results and limitations: At day 60, the high TCRbeta diversity found in some patients originated from recipient T cells and thymic progenitors that had survived.

As for this clonotype: Its antigen is undetermined.

Using unique molecular identifiers, the investigators prepared the TCRbeta library. TCRdb used MiXCR to reprocess the PCR reads, holding one entry per CDR3 protein. The sample lists 98,000 or so distinct CDR3 sequences, approximately 6.6% seen once, with around 23% in the top ten. The CDR3 has 14 residues. CDR1 and CDR2 (germline): SEHNR, FQNEAQ (reference sequence). With 5 bases clipped from V and 1 base from J, the junction kept 4 bases outside the gene matches. This chain connects TRBV7-9 to TRBJ2-5; 7 nucleotides line up with TRBD1. The clonotype originates from a male patient between 2 and 15 years old who had a stem cell transplant for acute lymphoblastic leukemia, so the T cells may come from the graft donor. Sample: PBMCs, mostly from graft donor cells, taken 360 days after TCRalphabeta/CD19-depleted stem cell transplant. The chain's CDR3 is CASSKTGIQETQYF. The DNA of the CDR3 is TGTGCCAGCAGCAAGACAGGGATCCAAGAGACCCAGTACTTC.